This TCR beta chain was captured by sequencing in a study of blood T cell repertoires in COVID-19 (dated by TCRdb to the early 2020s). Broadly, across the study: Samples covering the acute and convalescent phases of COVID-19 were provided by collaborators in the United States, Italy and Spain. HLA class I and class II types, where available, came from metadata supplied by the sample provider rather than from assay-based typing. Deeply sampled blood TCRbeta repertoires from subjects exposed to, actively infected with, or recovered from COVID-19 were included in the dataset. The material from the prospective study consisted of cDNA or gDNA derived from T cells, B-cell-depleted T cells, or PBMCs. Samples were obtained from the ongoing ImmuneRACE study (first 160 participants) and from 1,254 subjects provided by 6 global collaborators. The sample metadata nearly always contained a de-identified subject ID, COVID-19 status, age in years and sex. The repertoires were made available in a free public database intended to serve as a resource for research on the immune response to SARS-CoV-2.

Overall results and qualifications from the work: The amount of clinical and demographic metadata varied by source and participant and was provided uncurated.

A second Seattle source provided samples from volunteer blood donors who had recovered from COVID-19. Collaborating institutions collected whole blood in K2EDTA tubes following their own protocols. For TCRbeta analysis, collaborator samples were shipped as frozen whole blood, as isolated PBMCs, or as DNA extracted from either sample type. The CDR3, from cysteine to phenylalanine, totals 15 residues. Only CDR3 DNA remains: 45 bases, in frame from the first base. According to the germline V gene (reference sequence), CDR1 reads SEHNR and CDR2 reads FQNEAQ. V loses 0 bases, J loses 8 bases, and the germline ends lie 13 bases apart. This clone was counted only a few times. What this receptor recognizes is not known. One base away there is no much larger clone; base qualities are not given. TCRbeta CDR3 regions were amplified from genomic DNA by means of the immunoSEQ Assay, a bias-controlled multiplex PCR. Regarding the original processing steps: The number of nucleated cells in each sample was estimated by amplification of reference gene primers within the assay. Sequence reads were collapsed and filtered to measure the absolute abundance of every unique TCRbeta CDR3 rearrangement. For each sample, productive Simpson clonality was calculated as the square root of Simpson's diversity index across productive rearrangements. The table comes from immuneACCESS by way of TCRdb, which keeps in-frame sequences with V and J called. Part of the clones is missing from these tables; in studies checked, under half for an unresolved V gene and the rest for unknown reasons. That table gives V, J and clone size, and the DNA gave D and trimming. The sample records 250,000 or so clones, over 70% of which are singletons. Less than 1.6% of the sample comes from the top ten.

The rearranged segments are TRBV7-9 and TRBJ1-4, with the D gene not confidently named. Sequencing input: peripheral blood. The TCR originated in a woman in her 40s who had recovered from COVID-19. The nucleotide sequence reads TGTGCCAGCAGCTTAGCTGCAGGCAGTGGGGAAAAACTGTTTTTT. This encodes CASSLAAGSGEKLFF.